The entry below describes one T cell receptor beta chain. The antigen remains undetermined. This specimen comes from a study of OX40 agonist ivuxolimab in advanced cancers. Study conclusions and caveats: Expansion of clones was among the lowest in partial responders at 0.1-3.0 mg/kg. Expanded peripheral T cells had an undetermined antigen specificity. Fewer expanded clones were found on average in CD4+ than in CD8+ T cells.

The assay was immunoSEQ multiplex PCR, and TCRdb's table has in-frame clones only and misses some. This sample yields approximately 64,000 clones, of which roughly 84% are seen a single time; approximately 0.7% belongs to the top ten. From germline, CDR1 is SGHDN and CDR2 FVKESK. The V end was cut by 1 base, the J end by 3 bases, with 11 bases between. This CDR3 is built from 15 residues. The receptor was isolated from an adult with an advanced solid tumor such as melanoma, head and neck, liver or kidney cancer. The sequenced sample was CD4+ or CD8+ T cells sorted from blood, obtained in a trial of the OX40 agonist ivuxolimab. The chain employs TRBV14 and TRBJ2-3; D ambiguous. The CDR3 nucleotides read TGTGCCAGCAGCCAAGGAGGCCAAGGGACAGATACGCAGTATTTT. Translated: CASSQGGQGTDTQYF.